These 10 T cell receptor beta chains came from one sample sequenced in a study of CXCR3-negative and CXCR3-positive naive CD8 T cells. Study-wide results and limits: CXCR3-positive naive cells had more hydrophobic TRB CDR3s than CXCR3-negative naive cells.

The authors made the TRB cDNA libraries by 5' RACE using UMI labels. With the 5' RACE reads reprocessed, TCRdb shows one record per CDR3 protein and no DNA. Its clone listing holds around 60,000 distinct CDR3 sequences. For these receptors, no antigen is known. The sample consisted of naive CXCR3+ CD8+ T cells from blood. Documented subset: CD45RO-CCR7+CD27+CD95- naive CD8+ T cells expressing CXCR3 (TNR3+). These receptors originate from a human donor in good health. Some clones in this sample may be carry-over from other donors' samples.

The chain has TRBV20-1 and TRBJ1-1; TCRdb outputs TRBD1, but without DNA this stays unchecked. The CDR3 consists of 13 residues. The V gene's germline CDR1 is DFQATT and CDR2 SNEGSKA (reference sequence). The CDR3: CSARGTGDTEAFF.

The chain has TRBV6-2 or TRBV6-3 and TRBJ2-2; TCRdb proposes TRBD2, but this gene call is untestable without DNA. This CDR3 comprises 17 residues. The germline V gene has CDR1 MNHEY and CDR2 SVGEGT. The CDR3 sequence: CASSYPPGLLNTGELFF.

This chain connects TRBV12-3 or TRBV12-4 to TRBJ1-3; the TCRdb D gene call, TRBD1, has no DNA to confirm it. CDR3 length equals 16 residues. The CDR3 sequence is CASLPDRTSPGNTIYF.

This sequence joins TRBV5-8 and TRBJ1-6. Germline V gene data show CDR1 as SGHTS and CDR2 as YDEGEE. The CDR3 spans 13 residues. CDR3 sequence reads: CASSLVRGSPLHF.

The gene calls are TRBV15 and TRBJ2-3; TCRdb returns TRBD2, unconfirmable since there is no DNA. Germline V gene lookup returns CDR1 LNHNV and CDR2 YYDKDF (reference sequence). The length of the CDR3 is 16 residues. This chain's CDR3 is CATSSGLAGITDTQYF.

This rearrangement joins TRBV7-6 to TRBJ1-2. The CDR3 spans 12 residues. Germline-derived CDR1 and CDR2 are SGHVS and FNYEAQ. The CDR3 here is CASSLRDYGYTF.

This chain links TRBV14 with TRBJ1-6; absent DNA, TCRdb's TRBD1 call cannot be checked. This CDR3 contains 14 residues. Germline V gives CDR1 SGHDN, CDR2 FVKESK. The CDR3: CASSLGQGDSPLHF.

This chain connects TRBV7-9 to TRBJ1-1; TCRdb calls TRBD1, which cannot be checked without DNA. This CDR3 comprises 14 residues. Germline CDR1 reads SEHNR; CDR2 reads FQNEAQ (reference sequence). The CDR3 loop is CASSLGGGNTEAFF. The variable domain in full, with the rest retrieved from reference TRBV7-9 and TRBJ1-1, is DTGVSQNPRHKITKRGQNVTFRCDPISEHNRLYWYRQTLGQGPEFLTYFQNEAQLEKSRLLSDRFSAERPKGSFSTLEIQRTEQGDSAMYLCASSLGGGNTEAFFGQGTRLTVV.

This rearrangement joins TRBV29-1 to TRBJ2-7. Germline CDR1 reads SQVTM; CDR2 reads ANQGSEA. This CDR3 has 13 residues. The CDR3 region is CSVEDGQVYEQYF.

The J gene is TRBJ2-1, the V gene TRBV12-3 or TRBV12-4; TCRdb reports TRBD1, a call that lacks DNA to check it against. CDR3 length: 15 amino acids. CDR3 in amino acids: CARGTAGGRRNEQFF.